Below, 6 T cell receptor beta chains from the same sample are listed, as sequenced in a study of response to subunit inactivated influenza vaccine (dated by TCRdb to the late 2010s). Library preparation was by RT-PCR. Sequencing was performed on an Illumina HiSeq 2500. The raw public data were reprocessed by TCRdb itself: fastp quality trimming at Q25, MiXCR clonotype calling, in-frame beta chains only. All rows with the same CDR3 protein become a single entry with the most common DNA and genes. This sample gives over 450,000 distinct CDR3 sequences in total; roughly 13% of them show up just once. The biggest ten clones account for around 12% of the sample. This specimen's time point label, interpreted: approximately 47 days after influenza vaccine administration. Specimen: PBMCs from blood, collected 45 days after vaccination. These receptors came from a man aged 50 or older who received an inactivated influenza vaccine. Donor details come from another sample of the same person, matched by shared clones.

The chain joins TRBV5-1 to TRBJ2-1; 13 positions agree with TRBD2. With 2 bases clipped from V and 5 bases from J, the junction kept 7 bases outside the gene matches. In germline, CDR1 is SGHRS, CDR2 YFSETQ. The CDR3 has 17 amino acids. CDR3 residues: CASSFIRLAGGHNEQFF. The CDR3, as DNA: TGCGCCAGCAGCTTCATCAGACTAGCGGGGGGCCACAATGAGCAGTTCTTC. The whole variable domain, remainder taken from reference TRBV5-1 and TRBJ2-1, is KAGVTQTPRYLIKTRGQQVTLSCSPISGHRSVSWYQQTPGQGLQFLFEYFSETQRNKGNFPGRFSGRQFSNSRSEMNVSTLELGDSALYLCASSFIRLAGGHNEQFFGPGTRLTVL.

This clonotype was detected only a few times. The chain combines TRBV20-1 with TRBJ2-2; weak D call: TRBD2 (5 bases). V lost 2 bases to trimming and J lost 2 bases, with 9 bases between them. Germline CDR1 is DFQATT and CDR2 is SNEGSKA (reference sequence). The CDR3 totals 14 residues. The CDR3 DNA sequence: TGCAGTGCTAGACGAGGGTCCAACACCGGGGAGCTGTTTTTT. Protein sequence: CSARRGSNTGELFF.

This clonotype has only a few counts. CDR3 in amino acids: CASSFRRDGNTIYF. As DNA, the CDR3 is TGTGCCAGCAGCTTTCGTCGGGACGGGAACACCATATATTTT. The V call is TRBV27, the J call TRBJ1-3; perhaps TRBD1 as D (5 bases). From germline, CDR1 is MNHEY and CDR2 SMNVEV (reference sequence). Trimming shortened V by 6 bases and J by 7 bases, and 16 bases separated the two germline ends. This CDR3 spans 14 amino acids.

The chain carries TRBV7-9 and TRBJ2-7, with D tentatively TRBD2 (5 bases). V was clipped by 0 bases and J by 2 bases, with 8 bases between them. The CDR3 totals 14 residues. Germline V gene data show CDR1 as SEHNR and CDR2 as FQNEAQ (reference sequence). CDR3 in DNA: TGTGCCAGCAGCTTAGCCGGGAAAACCTACGAGCAGTACTTC. As protein: CASSLAGKTYEQYF.

CDR3 protein: CATSDVASGSSYNEQFF. The DNA for the CDR3 is TGTGCCACCAGTGATGTGGCTAGCGGGAGCTCCTACAATGAGCAGTTCTTC. The V and J genes are TRBV24-1 and TRBJ2-1; 10 nucleotides agree with TRBD2. CDR1 and CDR2 (germline): KGHDR, SFDVKD. This CDR3 region has 17 residues. Germline trimming cut 3 bases from V and 0 bases from J; bases unmatched to any gene: 4.

The V gene is TRBV4-2, the J gene TRBJ1-4; 8 bases fit TRBD1. The CDR3 is 17 residues long. The germline gives CDR1 LGHNA, CDR2 YNFKEQ. Germline trimming cut 0 bases from V and 8 bases from J; bases unmatched to any gene: 11. The CDR3 sequence: CASSQDGLTGGTEKLFF. CDR3 DNA: TGTGCCAGCAGCCAAGATGGGTTAACAGGGGGTACGGAAAAACTGTTTTTT.